Below are 30 T cell receptor beta chains sequenced from a single sample in a study of cytomegalovirus exposure and HLA in healthy donors. Both 60 Vbeta primers and 13 Jbeta primers went into the PCR. Produced via immunoSEQ multiplex PCR; TCRdb's table is partial and in-frame only. In the table there are about 160,000 clones, more than 75% of which are singletons. The material sequenced was PBMCs. Receptors were obtained from a man between 18 and 35 years old in good health and CMV-seropositive.

The CDR3 sequence is CASRSRLGEERNQPQHF. The DNA of the CDR3 is TGTGCCAGCAGGTCGCGATTAGGGGAAGAGCGCAATCAGCCCCAGCATTTT. The V call is TRBV2, the J call TRBJ1-5; possibly TRBD1 for D (5 bases). Germline V gene lookup returns CDR1 SNHLY and CDR2 FYNNEI. The CDR3 is made up of 17 amino acids. The V end lost 6 bases, the J end lost 2 bases, and 20 bases lay between the germline ends.

Notes on this clone: Sequence at one end of the junction differs from germline and may be a read error. V gene TRBV7-3 combines with J gene TRBJ1-1; D remains ambiguous. CDR1 and CDR2 from the germline V gene are SGHTA and FQGTGA. The CDR3 is 13 residues long. This CDR3 reads CASSLTEHTEAFF. DNA of the CDR3: TGTGCCAGCAGCCTAACAGAGCACACTGAAGCTTTCTTT.

In this sample, this clone turned up a few times. CDR3 loop: CASSPSASGDFYEQYF. The CDR3 bases are TGTGCCAGCAGCCCTTCAGCTAGCGGGGACTTCTACGAGCAGTACTTC. This chain joins TRBV5-4 and TRBJ2-5; 9 bases are a match to TRBD2. The DNA end favors TRBJ2-7, so the J call may be wrong. Germline V gives CDR1 SGHNT, CDR2 YYREEE (reference sequence). The CDR3 is made up of 16 amino acids.

This chain uses TRBV10-3 with TRBJ2-2, with 10 positions matching TRBD1. The length of the CDR3 is 16 residues. Trimming at V came to 7 bases and at J to 1 base, leaving 6 bases not matched to a gene. Germline V lookup: CDR1 ENHRY, CDR2 SYGVKD. The CDR3 coding sequence is TGTGCCATCAATATCCGGGACAGGGGGAACACCGGGGAGCTGTTTTTT. It codes for CAINIRDRGNTGELFF.

CDR3 loop: CAGGREVEQFF. As DNA, the CDR3 is TGTGCCGGGGGGAGGGAGGTTGAGCAGTTCTTC. The chain uses TRBV30 and TRBJ2-1; 7 positions match TRBD2. The CDR3 is 11 residues long. The junction had 7 bases not matched to a gene; V was cut back by 8 bases and J by 9 bases. Germline V gene lookup returns CDR1 GTSNPN and CDR2 SVGIG (reference sequence). The full variable domain, in which reference TRBV30 and TRBJ2-1 provide the parts outside the CDR3, is SQTIHQWPATLVQPVGSPLSLECTVEGTSNPNLYWYRQAAGRGLQLLFYSVGIGQISSEVPQNLSASRPQDRQFILSSKKLLLSDSGFYLCAGGREVEQFFGPGTRLTVL.

The genes are TRBV6-1 and TRBJ2-2; D uncertain. V gave up 4 bases and J gave up 0 bases, with 15 bases separating them. CDR3 size: 17 residues. CDR1 and CDR2 (germline): MNHNS, SASEGT. The CDR3 loop is CASSGSVTPANTGELFF. For the CDR3, the DNA is TGTGCCAGCAGTGGATCTGTCACACCTGCGAACACCGGGGAGCTGTTTTTT.

V is TRBV7-6 and J is TRBJ2-5, with D possibly TRBD1 on 6 matching bases. CDR1 SGHVS and CDR2 FNYEAQ come from the germline V gene. V lost 2 bases and J lost 11, with 15 bases in between. This CDR3 has 13 residues. CDR3 in amino acids: CASSLQGITPQYF. The CDR3 DNA reads as TGTGCCAGCAGCTTACAGGGGATCACCCCACAGTACTTC.

This clone has just a few counts. This sequence joins TRBV2 and TRBJ1-6, with D perhaps matching TRBD1 (6 bases). This CDR3 is 13 amino acids long. Trimming stripped 4 bases from V and 6 bases from J, with 7 bases between. The germline V gene encodes CDR1 SNHLY and CDR2 FYNNEI. Here the CDR3 reads CASSGTANSPLHF. CDR3 nucleotides: TGTGCCAGCAGTGGGACAGCTAATTCACCCCTCCACTTT.

The V and J genes are TRBV6-5 and TRBJ2-3; D perhaps matches TRBD2 (6 bases). Trimming stripped 7 bases from V and 0 bases from J, with 14 bases between. Germline-derived CDR1 and CDR2 are MNHEY and SVGAGI. The CDR3 covers 15 residues. The DNA for the CDR3 is TGTGCCAGCATTGGAGGGCGAGCTAGCACAGATACGCAGTATTTT. Translating it yields CASIGGRASTDTQYF.

J is TRBJ2-6 and V is TRBV6-5; D uncertain. V was trimmed by 5 bases and J by 0 bases, leaving 8 bases between them. The CDR3 consists of 15 residues. Germline values: CDR1 MNHEY, CDR2 SVGAGI. CDR3 in DNA: TGTGCCAGCAGTCCCCATTCCTCTGGGGCCAACGTCCTGACTTTC. Translating it yields CASSPHSSGANVLTF.

The CDR3 region has the DNA TGTGCCAGCAGCTTAGATCGGGCAGGGAATGAGCAGTTCTTC. Protein sequence: CASSLDRAGNEQFF. V and J are TRBV11-2 and TRBJ2-1; tentatively, D is TRBD1 (5 bases). V was trimmed by 0 bases and J by 7 bases, leaving 10 bases between them. The CDR3 has 14 amino acids. The germline V gene encodes CDR1 SGHAT and CDR2 FQNNGV. Complete variable domain (other parts from reference TRBV11-2 and TRBJ2-1): EAGVAQSPRYKIIEKRQSVAFWCNPISGHATLYWYQQILGQGPKLLIQFQNNGVVDDSQLPKDRFSAERLKGVDSTLKIQPAKLEDSAVYLCASSLDRAGNEQFFGPGTRLTVL.

This rearrangement joins TRBV6-5 to TRBJ2-2; D is perhaps TRBD2 (6 bases). V lost 5 bases and J 2 bases, leaving 12 bases between the germline ends. The germline gives CDR1 MNHEY, CDR2 SVGAGI. There are 15 residues in the CDR3. CDR3 region: CASSPGTSNTGELFF. The DNA of the CDR3 is TGTGCCAGCAGTCCCGGGACTTCAAACACCGGGGAGCTGTTTTTT.

In this sample, this clone turned up once. This chain joins TRBV6-5 and TRBJ2-5; TRBD2 aligns across 8 bases. There are 15 residues in the CDR3. Germline V lookup: CDR1 MNHEY, CDR2 SVGAGI. Trimming removed 5 bases from V and 5 bases from J; junction bases left unmatched: 10. The CDR3 sequence: CASSGRGGALETQYF. The DNA of the CDR3 is TGTGCCAGCAGTGGTCGGGGGGGAGCATTGGAGACCCAGTACTTC.

This sequence joins TRBV30 and TRBJ2-7, with D possibly being TRBD1 (6 bases). The CDR3 contains 14 residues. CDR1 and CDR2 (germline): GTSNPN, SVGIG (reference sequence). V was shortened by 6 bases and J by 0 bases, with 15 bases between the two germline ends. CDR3 nucleotides: TGTGCCTGTAGGGGGACCGCGAGCTCCTACGAGCAGTACTTC. Encoded protein: CACRGTASSYEQYF.

This chain links TRBV4-3 with TRBJ2-6; a possible D gene is TRBD2 (6 bases). Between the trimmed V and J ends, which lost 0 bases and 2 bases, there was a span of 11 bases. This CDR3 contains 17 residues. The germline V gene encodes CDR1 LGHNA and CDR2 YSLEER. CDR3 DNA sequence: TGCGCCAGCAGCCAAGATCGGAGGGGTGCTGGGGCCAACGTCCTGACTTTC. Translated, it gives CASSQDRRGAGANVLTF.

In this sample, this clone turned up a few times. The rearrangement links TRBV6-1 to TRBJ1-5; tentative D call: TRBD1 (5 bases). The V end lost 7 bases, the J end lost 4 bases, and 14 bases lay between the germline ends. CDR1 and CDR2 (germline): MNHNS, SASEGT. This CDR3 spans 14 amino acids. Written as DNA, the CDR3 is TGTGCCAGCAAGTTCCCGGGGGGAAATCAGCCCCAGCATTTT. Encoded protein: CASKFPGGNQPQHF.

The chain uses TRBV2 and TRBJ1-5, with D tentatively TRBD1 (5 bases). Germline loops: CDR1 SNHLY, CDR2 FYNNEI. The CDR3 consists of 14 residues. V was trimmed by 6 bases and J by 7 bases, leaving 16 bases between them. CDR3 sequence reads: CASSAGTGRQPQHF. CDR3 sequence (DNA): TGTGCCAGCAGCGCCGGGACTGGGAGGCAGCCCCAGCATTTT.

Written as DNA, the CDR3 is TGTGCCAGCAGAAGAGGGGACTCCGGAAACACCATATATTTT. The encoded protein is CASRRGDSGNTIYF. The V and J genes are TRBV9 and TRBJ1-3; a weak D match, TRBD1 (5 bases). V was cut by 5 bases and J by 4 bases, with 13 bases left in between. Germline V lookup: CDR1 SGDLS, CDR2 YYNGEE. This CDR3 spans 14 amino acids. The full variable domain, in which reference TRBV9 and TRBJ1-3 provide the parts outside the CDR3, is DSGVTQTPKHLITATGQRVTLRCSPRSGDLSVYWYQQSLDQGLQFLIQYYNGEERAKGNILERFSAQQFPDLHSELNLSSLELGDSALYFCASRRGDSGNTIYFGEGSWLTVV.

A note on this clone: Other DNA sequences in the same sample also yield this CDR3. V is TRBV10-3 and J is TRBJ1-2, with 7 bases identical to TRBD1. The V gene's germline CDR1 is ENHRY and CDR2 SYGVKD. The V gene end was trimmed by 3 bases and the J gene end by 3 bases; junction bases not matched to a gene: 1. This CDR3 spans 13 amino acids. CDR3 protein: CAISDGTDYGYTF. CDR3 sequence (DNA): TGTGCCATCAGTGACGGGACAGACTATGGCTACACCTTC.

The rearrangement uses TRBV29-1 and TRBJ1-5, with a possible D match to TRBD1 (6 bases). CDR1 and CDR2 (germline): SQVTM, ANQGSEA. V was trimmed by 6 bases and J by 2 bases, leaving 14 bases between them. The CDR3 runs 14 residues. Here the CDR3 DNA reads TGCAGCGTCCAGCAGGGGAAAGGCAATCAGCCCCAGCATTTT. Translated: CSVQQGKGNQPQHF.

This rearrangement joins TRBV6-4 to TRBJ1-1; TRBD1 matches at 8 bases. CDR1 is MRHNA and CDR2 is SNTAGT in the germline V gene. This CDR3 region has 15 residues. V lost 3 bases, J lost 5 bases, and 8 bases stayed unmatched. The CDR3 coding sequence is TGTGCCAGCAGTGAGGAAACAGGGGGATATACTGAAGCTTTCTTT. This codes for CASSEETGGYTEAFF.

The V gene is TRBV7-2, the J gene TRBJ1-4; D is ambiguous. V lost 1 base to trimming and J lost 0 bases, with 6 bases between them. Germline lookup yields CDR1 SGHTA and CDR2 FQGNSA. This CDR3 has 15 amino acids. In DNA form, the CDR3 reads TGTGCCAGCAGCTTAGACAGATCAACTAATGAAAAACTGTTTTTT. Amino acids: CASSLDRSTNEKLFF.

The genes are TRBV5-1 and TRBJ2-1; TRBD1 agrees at 9 bases. Germline V CDR1 and CDR2: SGHRS, YFSETQ. The CDR3 runs 14 residues. The V segment lost 0 bases and the J segment 8 bases; nucleotides outside the gene matches: 3. In DNA form, the CDR3 reads TGCGCCAGCAGCTTGGAGAGACAGGGGGATGAGCAGTTCTTC. Amino acid sequence: CASSLERQGDEQFF.

This clone showed up just a few times. Germline and junction disagree at one end, which may indicate a read error. The chain uses TRBV19 and TRBJ2-5, with D unresolved. Germline CDR1 is LNHDA and CDR2 is SQIVND (reference sequence). This CDR3 region has 11 residues. The CDR3 nucleotides read TGCGCAGTCCGGGACCAAGAGACCCAGTACTTC. Encoded protein: CAVRDQETQYF. The variable domain in full, with the rest retrieved from reference TRBV19 and TRBJ2-5, is DGGITQSPKYLFRKEGQNVTLSCEQNLNHDAMYWYRQDPGQGLRLIYYSQIVNDFQKGDIAEGYSVSREKKESFPLTVTSAQKNPTAFYLCAVRDQETQYFGPGTRLLVL.

The chain joins TRBV19 to TRBJ1-5; D gene uncertain. CDR1 LNHDA and CDR2 SQIVND come from the germline V gene (reference sequence). The CDR3 is 13 amino acids. V dropped 1 base and J dropped 10 bases, with 11 bases sitting between them. CDR3 sequence (DNA): TGTGCCAGTAGTATAGGGAAGGGAGACCCCCAGCATTTT. It is translated as CASSIGKGDPQHF.

This chain joins TRBV21-1 and TRBJ2-2; the table's D call, TRBD2, has no DNA check behind it. TRBV21-1 is labeled a pseudogene. The CDR3 extends over 16 amino acids. CDR3 bases: TGTGCCAGCAGCACGCTAGCGGGGGGGCCCCCCGGGGAGCTGTTTTTT. As protein: CASSTLAGGPPGELFF.

The V gene is TRBV7-8, the J gene TRBJ1-1; D is unresolved. V lost 5 bases, J lost 1 base, and 8 bases lay in between. Per the germline V gene, CDR1 is SGHVS and CDR2 is FQNEAQ. CDR3 size: 13 residues. The CDR3 DNA is TGTGCCAGCAGCCCTACCGAGAACACTGAAGCTTTCTTT. Encoded protein: CASSPTENTEAFF.

The chain recombines TRBV19 with TRBJ2-7, with 9 bases fitting TRBD1. V lost 1 base and J lost 6; bases outside the gene matches: 7. The CDR3 consists of 15 residues. Per the germline V gene, CDR1 is LNHDA and CDR2 is SQIVND (reference sequence). The CDR3 DNA follows: TGTGCCAGTAGTATAGCTCCAGGACAGGGGTTCGAGCAGTACTTC. Translation: CASSIAPGQGFEQYF. The whole variable domain, filled in from reference TRBV19 and TRBJ2-7, reads DGGITQSPKYLFRKEGQNVTLSCEQNLNHDAMYWYRQDPGQGLRLIYYSQIVNDFQKGDIAEGYSVSREKKESFPLTVTSAQKNPTAFYLCASSIAPGQGFEQYFGPGTRLTVT.

The CDR3 DNA is TGTGCCAGCAGAGGGGACAACCAAGAGACCCAGTACTTC. It is translated as CASRGDNQETQYF. The chain employs TRBV7-9 and TRBJ2-5; maybe TRBD1 (6 bases). The CDR3 extends over 13 amino acids. Trimming removed 6 bases at V and 0 bases at J, with 8 bases between. CDR1 is SEHNR and CDR2 is FQNEAQ in the germline V gene (reference sequence).

V usage is TRBV5-3 and J usage is TRBJ1-4; D is undetermined. TRBV5-3 is given ORF status, its function remaining uncertain. This CDR3 is built from 14 residues. V dropped 4 bases and J dropped 0 bases, with 7 bases sitting between them. The CDR3 loop is CARSEDATNEKLFF. The CDR3 region has the DNA TGTGCCAGAAGCGAGGATGCAACTAATGAAAAACTGTTTTTT.